This T cell receptor beta chain stems from a study of graft-versus-host responses after intestinal transplantation. About the study: Recipients across the board were started on anti-thymocyte globulin induction, then kept on tacrolimus and steroids for two to four years. Study-wide findings and caveats: Allografts of one patient group, those with graft-donor T cell macrochimerism, had high graft-versus-host to host-versus-graft clonal ratios. GvH clones detected in recipient marrow included some appearing first in ileum or blood.

The data were produced by immunoSEQ multiplex PCR, yet TCRdb's version contains in-frame clones alone and is incomplete. The data show about 130,000 clones, about nine tenths seen once. This CDR3 is built from 13 residues. In germline, CDR1 is SGHKS, CDR2 YYEKEE (reference sequence). The V end was cut by 4 bases, the J end by 8 bases, with 10 bases between. About this clone: Its specificity is unknown.

The receptor was isolated from a human donor who received an intestinal transplant. The chain carries TRBV5-5 and TRBJ1-6; D call uncertain. The material sequenced was unstimulated CD4+ T cells sorted from spleen or lymph node cells, taken before intestinal transplant. For the CDR3, the DNA is TGTGCCAGCAGCGATGACCTGGATTCACCCCTCCACTTT. Amino acid sequence: CASSDDLDSPLHF. Filled out from reference TRBV5-5 and TRBJ1-6, the complete variable domain reads DAGVTQSPTHLIKTRGQQVTLRCSPISGHKSVSWYQQVLGQGPQFIFQYYEKEERGRGNFPDRFSARQFPNYSSELNVNALLLGDSALYLCASSDDLDSPLHFGNGTRLTVT.